The clone carrying this TCR beta chain was seen a single time. This CDR3 is 13 amino acids long. The J segment lost 5 bases and the V segment lost 7 bases, leaving 5 bases of the junction unmatched. Germline-derived CDR1 and CDR2 are SNHLY and FYNNEI. This record belongs to a study of blood T cell repertoires in COVID-19. Study background: The origin of the acute and convalescent COVID-19 samples was the United States, Italy and Spain. T cells, B-cell-depleted T cells, or PBMCs provided the cDNA or gDNA that served as material.

Original data processing: Reference gene primer amplification in the assay estimated nucleated cell counts. The assay was immunoSEQ multiplex PCR, and TCRdb's table has in-frame clones only and misses some. The D gene and trimming were derived from the DNA, and the V and J assignments and clone size from that table. The sample has roughly 290,000 clones; around 89% are singletons. The sample consisted of peripheral blood. The clonotype comes from a man aged 25 to 40 with acute or convalescent COVID-19. The chain couples TRBV2 to TRBJ1-5; the match to TRBD1 covers 7 bases. The CDR3, as DNA: TGTGCCAGCAAGGCGCAGGGGGATCAGCCCCAGCATTTT. It translates to CASKAQGDQPQHF.